The 6 T cell receptor beta chains presented below share a single source sample, sequenced in a study of T cells in Graves' hyperthyroidism and ophthalmopathy. Amplification of TCR beta CDR3 regions used RNA as the template. TCR CDR3 underwent first-round RT-PCR with the HTBI primer set. TCRdb fed the multiplex PCR reads into MiXCR, producing one record per CDR3 protein. This table has more than 600,000 distinct CDR3 sequences, about 17% appearing once. The sequenced sample consisted of blood. The source is a man aged 18 to 29 with Graves' hyperthyroidism.

This rearrangement joins TRBV5-6 to TRBJ1-5; D is unclear. V lost 4 bases, J lost 4 bases, and 12 bases lay in between. This CDR3 is 14 amino acids long. Per the germline V gene, CDR1 is SGHDT and CDR2 is YYEEEE. CDR3 residues: CASSPLGGNQPQHF. The CDR3, as DNA: TGTGCCAGCAGCCCGCTGGGCGGGAATCAGCCCCAGCATTTT.

This clonotype was seen at least ten times. This chain connects TRBV11-2 to TRBJ2-7; 8 nucleotides match TRBD2. The CDR3 sequence is 17 residues long. Looked up from germline, CDR1 is SGHAT and CDR2 is FQNNGV. J lost 0 bases, V lost 2 bases, and 9 bases had no gene match. The CDR3 coding sequence is TGTGCCAGCAGCTTACTAGCGGGCGGTGCCCCCTCCTACGAGCAGTACTTC. It translates to CASSLLAGGAPSYEQYF.

This clonotype was seen repeatedly, ten times or more. This chain joins TRBV7-9 and TRBJ2-3, with 7 bases identical to TRBD2. This CDR3 has 15 residues. Looked up from germline, CDR1 is SEHNR and CDR2 is FQNEAQ (reference sequence). V dropped 3 bases and J dropped 4; count of bases not matched to a gene: 7. This CDR3 reads CASSFNRGSPDTQYF. The CDR3 DNA sequence: TGTGCCAGCAGCTTTAATCGCGGGAGCCCAGATACGCAGTATTTT.

This clonotype has only a few counts. The V gene is TRBV4-1, the J gene TRBJ2-5; a weak D match, TRBD2 (5 bases). The CDR3 runs 14 residues. V was cut by 1 base and J by 2 bases, with 8 bases left in between. The V gene's germline CDR1 is MGHRA and CDR2 YSYEKL. CDR3 protein: CASSQVPGQETQYF. CDR3 nucleotides: TGCGCCAGCAGCCAAGTACCGGGGCAAGAGACCCAGTACTTC.

Many counts were recorded for this clonotype. The chain links TRBV5-1 to TRBJ1-2; D might be TRBD1 (5 bases). Trimming shortened V by 1 base and J by 6 bases, and 13 bases separated the two germline ends. The CDR3 is 14 residues long. CDR1 is SGHRS, CDR2 YFSETQ, per germline. The CDR3 protein is CASSLWGTAHGYTF. As DNA, the CDR3 is TGCGCCAGCAGCTTGTGGGGGACTGCTCATGGCTACACCTTC.

This clonotype was recorded at least ten times. The V gene is TRBV28, the J gene TRBJ2-1; 8 bases agree with TRBD2. The CDR3 extends over 18 amino acids. The V gene's germline CDR1 is MDHEN and CDR2 SYDVKM. Losses at the gene ends were 1 base for V and 0 bases for J; bases not matched to a gene: 8. This CDR3 reads CASSLSLSAGGSYNEQFF. The CDR3 DNA follows: TGTGCCAGCAGTTTATCTCTCTCGGCGGGAGGCTCCTACAATGAGCAGTTCTTC.